These 31 T cell receptor beta chains were all obtained from the same sample, sequenced in a study of vaccination and CD4 T cells after COVID-19. An Oncomine TCR Beta short-read assay was used to sequence the DNA from cultured CD4+ T cells. Someone extracted genomic DNA from cultured CD4+ T cells. TCRdb called the PCR reads again in MiXCR, with one record for every CDR3 protein. The sample shows about 9,500 distinct CDR3 sequences, 25% to 35% of them seen only once. These receptors' antigens are unknown. The treatment was: roughly ten-day PBMC culture with coronavirus spike peptide pools or control peptides (ViraFEST assay). Investigators obtained the unexposed donor's CD4+ T cells before the COVID-19 pandemic (2011-2018). What was sequenced was CD4+ T cells from blood, cultured in vitro. Source of these receptors: a human donor in good health.

This clonotype was seen only a few times. The chain joins TRBV19 to TRBJ2-5; 9 nucleotides match TRBD1. V lost 3 bases to trimming and J lost 5 bases; unmatched junction nucleotides: 10. Germline V CDR1 and CDR2: LNHDA, SQIVND (reference sequence). This CDR3 region has 16 residues. The CDR3 sequence is CASSMGQGRSWETQYF. The CDR3 DNA is TGTGCCAGTAGTATGGGACAGGGCCGTAGTTGGGAGACCCAGTACTTC.

This clonotype was recorded a few times. The rearrangement uses TRBV6-2 or TRBV6-3 and TRBJ2-1, with TRBD2 identical over 14 bases. CDR3 length equals 18 residues. Germline values: CDR1 MNHEY, CDR2 SVGEGT. The V segment lost 7 bases and the J segment 3 bases; nucleotides outside the gene matches: 11. CDR3 sequence: CASTPGLAGVGVYNEQFF. Written as DNA, the CDR3 is TGTGCCAGCACCCCGGGACTAGCGGGAGTGGGAGTCTACAATGAGCAGTTCTTC.

This clonotype has only a few counts. This chain connects TRBV7-8 to TRBJ1-5, with TRBD1 identical over 10 bases. This CDR3 region has 16 residues. Germline V CDR1 and CDR2: SGHVS, FQNEAQ. With 5 bases clipped from V and 6 bases from J, the junction kept 10 bases outside the gene matches. The CDR3 DNA sequence: TGTGCCAGCAGCAAAAGCCGGGACAGGGGTACTCAGCCCCAGCATTTT. Translated: CASSKSRDRGTQPQHF.

Notes on this clonotype: The CDR3 does not close with the conserved phenylalanine or tryptophan, likely indicating a read error. This chain uses TRBV20-1 with TRBJ2-5, with D perhaps TRBD1 (5 bases). With 0 bases removed from V and 5 bases from J, the gap between germline ends came to 10 bases. Per germline, CDR1 DFQATT and CDR2 SNEGSKA (reference sequence). The CDR3 covers 13 residues. The CDR3 DNA sequence: TGCAGTGCTAGAGATCCAGGGCCGGAGACCCAGTACATC. This codes for CSARDPGPETQYI.

The V and J genes are TRBV5-1 and TRBJ2-1; 8 positions agree with TRBD1. Germline-derived CDR1 and CDR2 are SGHRS and YFSETQ. J was trimmed by 5 bases and V by 4 bases; bases with no gene match: 11. CDR3 length: 16 amino acids. In nucleotides, the CDR3 is TGCGCCAGCAGCGTGGGGCCGAGGACAGGGAACAATGAGCAGTTCTTC. Translating gives CASSVGPRTGNNEQFF.

This clonotype has a handful of counts. The chain employs TRBV7-9 and TRBJ2-2, with TRBD2 matching over 10 bases. V shed 5 bases and J 5 bases; nucleotides not matched to a gene: 2. Germline V lookup: CDR1 SEHNR, CDR2 FQNEAQ (reference sequence). The CDR3 length is 14 residues. DNA for the CDR3: TGTGCCAGCAGCGCGACTAGCGGGACCGGGGAGCTGTTTTTT. Amino acids: CASSATSGTGELFF.

The chain joins TRBV19 to TRBJ2-2, with D unclear. The germline V and J ends were trimmed by 3 bases and 7 bases, with 9 bases remaining between them. This CDR3 is 13 amino acids long. Germline CDR1 reads LNHDA; CDR2 reads SQIVND (reference sequence). The CDR3 coding sequence is TGTGCCAGTAGTATGGGGTTCAGCGGGGAGCTGTTTTTT. This gives the protein CASSMGFSGELFF.

This clonotype was found a few times. This rearrangement joins TRBV7-6 to TRBJ2-7, with TRBD2 as a possible D gene (6 bases). V was cut by 5 bases and J by 2 bases, with 10 bases left in between. The CDR3 runs 13 residues. The germline V gene encodes CDR1 SGHVS and CDR2 FNYEAQ. The CDR3 here is CASSRGLAYEQYF. The CDR3 nucleotides are TGTGCCAGCAGCCGGGGACTTGCCTACGAGCAGTACTTC.

Details on this clonotype: Given the absence of the conserved phenylalanine or tryptophan at the CDR3 end, a read error is likely. The rearrangement uses TRBV27 and TRBJ2-5, with D perhaps given as TRBD1 or TRBD2 (5 bases each). CDR1 and CDR2 from the germline V gene are MNHEY and SMNVEV (reference sequence). The CDR3 is 17 residues long. The V gene lost 5 bases and the J gene lost 5 bases, with 24 bases spanning the gap. CDR3 bases: TGTGCCAGCAGTCCCTACCGAGGGGCGGGCCCGGGGGAGACCCAGTACTAC. Amino acid sequence: CASSPYRGAGPGETQYY.

The chain uses TRBV2 and TRBJ2-7, with D maybe TRBD1 (6 bases). CDR3 size: 14 residues. V was pared by 2 bases and J by 1 base, with 9 bases between. The germline V gene encodes CDR1 SNHLY and CDR2 FYNNEI. CDR3 in DNA: TGTGCCAGCAGTGAACAGGGGCAGTCCTACGAGCAGTACTTC. Its translation: CASSEQGQSYEQYF.

This chain links TRBV12-3 or TRBV12-4 with TRBJ2-7; D possibly corresponds to TRBD2 (5 bases). The ends were cut back, 1 base at V and 6 bases at J, with 10 bases in the middle. This CDR3 is built from 13 residues. This chain's CDR3 is CASSLGAGGEQYF. CDR3 nucleotides: TGTGCCAGCAGTTTAGGGGCCGGAGGCGAGCAGTACTTC.

This clonotype was detected a few times. V and J are TRBV5-6 and TRBJ2-5; 9 bases map to TRBD2. CDR3 length: 17 amino acids. J lost 5 bases, V lost 4 bases, and 15 bases had no gene match. Germline CDR1 is SGHDT and CDR2 is YYEEEE. The CDR3 sequence is CASSIGPSGTSYETQYF. CDR3 DNA: TGTGCCAGCAGCATAGGCCCTTCCGGGACTAGCTACGAGACCCAGTACTTC.

The chain uses TRBV20-1 and TRBJ2-5; possible D gene TRBD2, 5 bases. The CDR3 extends over 11 amino acids. The germline V gene has CDR1 DFQATT and CDR2 SNEGSKA (reference sequence). The CDR3 DNA is TGCAGCGGACTTTACCAAGAGACCCAGTACTTC. It translates to CSGLYQETQYF.

CDR3 nucleotides: TGCGCCAGCAGCTTACAGGGCCCGGACACTGAAGCTTTCTTT. Encoded protein: CASSLQGPDTEAFF. The chain has TRBV5-1 and TRBJ1-1; the D gene is possibly TRBD1 (6 bases). Germline values: CDR1 SGHRS, CDR2 YFSETQ. The V end lost 2 bases, the J end lost 3 bases, and 11 bases lay between the germline ends. The CDR3 extends over 14 amino acids.

This clonotype qualifies as medium-sized. The V call is TRBV20-1, the J call TRBJ1-2; no definite D call. V lost 0 bases and J lost 5, with 7 bases in between. The CDR3 has 12 amino acids. Looked up from germline, CDR1 is DFQATT and CDR2 is SNEGSKA (reference sequence). The CDR3 here is CSARDHQYGYTF. The CDR3 DNA reads TGCAGTGCTAGAGATCATCAGTATGGCTACACCTTC.

This clonotype has only a few counts. V gene TRBV6-5 combines with J gene TRBJ2-7; D unresolved. This CDR3 is 14 amino acids long. V shed 0 bases and J shed 2 bases, with 8 bases lying between them. CDR1 and CDR2 from the germline V gene are MNHEY and SVGAGI. The CDR3 DNA reads as TGTGCCAGCAGTTACTCGGGCAGACCCTACGAGCAGTACTTC. Encoded protein: CASSYSGRPYEQYF.

By sample fraction, this clonotype is medium-sized (0.01 to 0.1%). The CDR3 loop is CASRPTGGPRGSPLHF. DNA for the CDR3: TGTGCCAGCAGGCCTACAGGGGGCCCGAGAGGTTCACCCCTCCACTTT. The chain carries TRBV6-2 or TRBV6-3 and TRBJ1-6; 9 bases fit TRBD1. The length of the CDR3 is 16 residues. V gave up 6 bases and J gave up 9 bases; unmatched junction bases: 12. Germline loops: CDR1 MNHEY, CDR2 SVGEGT.

V is TRBV30 and J is TRBJ2-1, with D uncertain. The ends were cut back, 3 bases at V and 3 bases at J, with 3 bases in the middle. The CDR3 runs to 11 residues. Germline CDR1 reads GTSNPN; CDR2 reads SVGIG (reference sequence). Here the CDR3 DNA reads TGTGCCTGGAGGAACTACAATGAGCAGTTCTTC. It translates to CAWRNYNEQFF.

The chain combines TRBV3-1 with TRBJ1-1; D is unresolved. Germline assignment: CDR1 LGHDT and CDR2 YNNKEL (reference sequence). The CDR3 is 14 residues long. Trimming left V 4 bases short and J 8 bases short, with 17 bases between. CDR3 bases: TGTGCCAGCAGCCCCCGGACCGTTAACTCAGAAGCTTTCTTT. Translating it yields CASSPRTVNSEAFF.

This clonotype showed up just a few times. This chain connects TRBV5-4 to TRBJ2-3, with D unclear. CDR3 length: 15 amino acids. V lost 0 bases and J lost 2, with 10 bases in between. The germline gives CDR1 SGHNT, CDR2 YYREEE (reference sequence). In nucleotides, the CDR3 is TGTGCCAGCAGCTTGGATTCTACGGCCACAGATACGCAGTATTTT. Translation: CASSLDSTATDTQYF.

V usage is TRBV27 and J usage is TRBJ2-5; D not resolved. Germline loops: CDR1 MNHEY, CDR2 SMNVEV (reference sequence). This CDR3 is 13 amino acids long. The V end lost 0 bases, the J end lost 1 base, and 3 bases lay between the germline ends. CDR3 in amino acids: CASSLSGQETQYF. As DNA, the CDR3 is TGTGCCAGCAGTTTATCTGGCCAAGAGACCCAGTACTTC.

The chain recombines TRBV12-3 or TRBV12-4 with TRBJ1-1; D remains ambiguous. V lost 6 bases to trimming and J lost 0 bases, with 2 bases between them. CDR3 length: 11 amino acids. The DNA of the CDR3 is TGTGCCAGCAGACTGAACACTGAAGCTTTCTTT. Its protein product is CASRLNTEAFF.

This chain joins TRBV18 and TRBJ2-2, with D maybe TRBD1 (6 bases). With 3 bases removed from V and 3 bases from J, the gap between germline ends came to 23 bases. There are 19 residues in the CDR3. Germline CDR1 KGHSH, CDR2 LQKENI. The CDR3 bases are TGTGCCAGCTCACCCAGTTTAATACAGGGCGTATCGGACACCGGGGAGCTGTTTTTT. Protein: CASSPSLIQGVSDTGELFF.

A note on this clonotype: This sequence may be a read error, since a much larger clone differs from it by one base. Here the CDR3 omits its conserved ending phenylalanine or tryptophan, so a read error is the likely source. The rearrangement links TRBV11-2 to TRBJ1-2, with D maybe TRBD1 (5 bases). The CDR3 has 12 residues. Looked up from germline, CDR1 is SGHAT and CDR2 is FQNNGV. Trimming took 4 bases from V and 4 from J, leaving 7 bases between them. The CDR3 reads CASSSGAYGYTL. In DNA, the CDR3 is TGTGCCAGCAGCTCCGGGGCCTATGGCTACACCCTC.

This rearrangement joins TRBV24-1 to TRBJ2-3; TRBD2 aligns across 10 bases. The CDR3 runs to 17 residues. Germline lookup yields CDR1 KGHDR and CDR2 SFDVKD. Germline trimming cut 1 base from V and 5 bases from J; bases unmatched to any gene: 8. CDR3 loop: CATSDFWTSGGEDTQYF. The CDR3, as DNA: TGTGCCACCAGTGATTTTTGGACTAGCGGCGGTGAAGATACGCAGTATTTT.

The chain uses TRBV15 and TRBJ2-3; 7 bases line up with TRBD2. CDR3 length: 16 amino acids. Per the germline V gene, CDR1 is LNHNV and CDR2 is YYDKDF (reference sequence). After removal of 0 bases from V and 6 bases from J, the junction contained 9 bases not matched to a gene. CDR3 in DNA: TGTGCCACCAGCAGAGAGGGGACTACCACCGGGGATACGCAGTATTTT. Its protein product is CATSREGTTTGDTQYF.

This clonotype has just a few counts. J is TRBJ2-7 and V is TRBV21-1; the table names TRBD2, a call not compared with the DNA. TRBV21-1 is classified as a pseudogene. CDR3 length equals 18 residues. The CDR3 nucleotides read TGTGCCAGCAGCAAAGGCCCATCCTGGTTGCAGCGGGGCTACGAGCAGTACTTC. Protein sequence: CASSKGPSWLQRGYEQYF.

The chain employs TRBV10-2 and TRBJ2-5, with D perhaps matching TRBD2 (5 bases). V was shortened by 6 bases and J by 7 bases, with 18 bases between the two germline ends. The CDR3 totals 14 residues. Germline V CDR1 and CDR2: WSHSY, SAAADI. CDR3 nucleotides: TGCGCCAGCAGCGGAGGTGATAACTTTCGGACCCAGTACTTC. Translating it yields CASSGGDNFRTQYF.

This clonotype has only a few counts. CDR3 amino acids: CASKLPGEQPQHF. The CDR3 DNA reads TGTGCCAGCAAACTACCAGGGGAACAGCCCCAGCATTTT. The V gene is TRBV6-1, the J gene TRBJ1-5; D perhaps matches TRBD1 (6 bases). Trimming removed 7 bases at V and 7 bases at J, with 14 bases between. In germline, CDR1 is MNHNS, CDR2 SASEGT. The CDR3 spans 13 residues.

The chain carries TRBV7-9 and TRBJ1-6, with a tentative D call TRBD1 (5 bases). The CDR3 length is 17 residues. In germline, CDR1 is SEHNR, CDR2 FQNEAQ (reference sequence). V was clipped by 4 bases and J by 0 bases, with 13 bases between them. In nucleotides, the CDR3 is TGTGCCAGCAGCTCGACAGTTGGAAGCTCCTATAATTCACCCCTCCACTTT. Protein product: CASSSTVGSSYNSPLHF.

The rearrangement links TRBV5-1 to TRBJ2-5; D may be TRBD1 (5 bases). Germline lookup yields CDR1 SGHRS and CDR2 YFSETQ. The length of the CDR3 is 14 residues. The V and J ends lost 4 bases and 6 bases respectively, with 16 bases between them. CDR3 nucleotide sequence: TGCGCCAGCAGCCCCGCCGGCAGGGTTCAGACCCAGTACTTC. This gives the protein CASSPAGRVQTQYF.